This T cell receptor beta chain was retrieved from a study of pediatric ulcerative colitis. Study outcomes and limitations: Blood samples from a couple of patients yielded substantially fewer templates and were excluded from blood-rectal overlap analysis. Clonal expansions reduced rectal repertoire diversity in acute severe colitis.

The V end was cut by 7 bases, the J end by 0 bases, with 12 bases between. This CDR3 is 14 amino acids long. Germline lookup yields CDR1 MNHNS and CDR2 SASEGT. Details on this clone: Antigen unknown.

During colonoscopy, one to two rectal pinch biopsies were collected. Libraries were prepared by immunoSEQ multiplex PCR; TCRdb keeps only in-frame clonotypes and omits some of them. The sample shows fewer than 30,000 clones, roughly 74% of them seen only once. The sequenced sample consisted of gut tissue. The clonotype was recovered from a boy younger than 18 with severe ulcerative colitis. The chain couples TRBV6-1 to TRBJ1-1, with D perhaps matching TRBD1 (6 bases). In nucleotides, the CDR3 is TGTGCCAGCACCATAGGGGGGCTGAACACTGAAGCTTTCTTT. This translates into CASTIGGLNTEAFF.